The text below deals with one TCR beta chain. Its matching antigen is unknown. This sample stems from a study of response to subunit inactivated influenza vaccine. General study findings and limits: Authors suggested each seasonal flu vaccination may recruit only limited numbers of new T cells.

This CDR3 is 17 amino acids long. Germline loops: CDR1 LGHNA, CDR2 YNFKEQ. The junction had 5 bases not matched to a gene; V was cut back by 3 bases and J by 0 bases. Each CDR3 protein is one row after TCRdb ran MiXCR on the RT-PCR reads. The repertoire holds 500,000 or so distinct CDR3 sequences, with about 17% as singletons. The chain has TRBV4-2 and TRBJ2-3, with TRBD2 matching over 11 bases. The sample was CD4+ T cells sorted from PBMCs, taken about 24 months after vaccination. The receptor was isolated from a man aged 45 to 70 who received an inactivated influenza vaccine. This CDR3 reads CASSQILAGGSTDTQYF. The CDR3, as DNA: TGTGCCAGCAGCCAGATTTTAGCGGGAGGGAGCACAGATACGCAGTATTTT.